This TCR beta chain was documented in a study of molecular identifiers for immune sequencing clone quantification (dated by TCRdb to the late 2010s). In the study overall: For a replicate experiment, RNA from around 20,000 or 99,000 naive CD8 T cells was divided into five aliquots, and four of the five aliquots were sequenced. This methods study benchmarked molecular-identifier clustering-based TCR repertoire sequencing (MIDCIRS) and TCR RNA copy counting, using CD8 T cells to do so. Results the study describes overall, beyond this receptor: When barcode sub-clustering was left out, chimeric consensus sequences inflated TCR diversity, with chimeras reaching as high as 47%. Highly expanded clone sizes could be underestimated because identical TCR molecules may share a barcode. The naive libraries included spiked-in Jurkat TCR RNA (roughly nine copies' worth), and this Jurkat TCR RNA is not part of the donor repertoire. Modeling gave about three recovered TCR RNA copies per cell versus around 10 by digital PCR, implying approximately 30% capture efficiency. Spiked-in Jurkat TCR RNA equal to a single cell's worth was reported to be detectable even within 1,100,000 naive CD8 T cells. In CMV-specific effector cells, over 97% of molecules were held by clones above 20 RNA copies, whereas under 1% of molecules were held by such clones in naive cells.

CDR1 and CDR2 are read off the germline V gene as SGHVS and FQNEAQ. Including the terminal cysteine and phenylalanine, the CDR3 comprises 19 residues. Only the CDR3 part of the read is kept: 57 bases, read in frame from the first base. Relative to germline, V is missing 3 bases and J is missing 0 bases, with 14 bases of the junction outside any gene match. The library came from PCR. Sequencing instrument: NextSeq 500. Bulk TCR libraries were generated as previously described, with the TCR primers listed in Table S5 used. Purification of total RNA was performed with the Qiagen AllPrep DNA/RNA kit. Before any analysis, reads coming from multiple sequencing runs of the same library were combined into one pool. In the paper's pipeline: Reads were retained only if the reads had an exact TCR constant sequence, and the retained reads were trimmed to 150 nt and grouped according to their 12-nt molecular barcodes. Reads inside each barcode group were sub-clustered using a 15% Levenshtein threshold, and a quality-weighted consensus sequence was constructed for each RNA molecule. Non-functional sequences were filtered out, along with any lower-count sequence sitting one edit away from another sequence. On the basis of fitting two negative binomial distributions, barcode sub-clusters with fewer than 20% of the maximum read count were discarded. TCRdb passed the public sequencing reads through fastp at Q25 and MiXCR, retaining productive beta sequences. Each entry merges the rows of one CDR3 protein and shows their most common DNA and genes. The V and J calls were determined by TCRdb, not by the authors. This sample has approximately 590,000 distinct CDR3 sequences in its table, and over 25% of those were observed once. 0.75% to 0.8% of the sample rests with the top ten.

With regard to this clonotype: The specificity of this receptor is unknown. No quality values exist for individual bases; no much larger clone is one base distant.

Libraries of naive CD8 T cells were built from about 20,000 to 1,000,000 sorted cells, with 10%, 30% or 50% of the purified RNA used. Naive CD8 T cells, defined as CD8+CD4-CCR7+CD45RA+, were FACS-sorted into RLT Plus buffer on a BD FACSAria II. To test detection sensitivity, Jurkat RNA equal to ten TCR copies was added to samples of roughly 19,000-1,100,000 naive CD8 T cells. CD8 T cells were enriched using RosetteSep CD8+ T Cell Enrichment Cocktail and Ficoll-Paque, and the enriched cells then underwent ACK red cell lysis. Sequencing was performed on naive CD8+ T cells from blood, with Jurkat cell RNA spiked in. What the cell subset or site label conveys for this sample: FACS-sorted CD8+CD4-CCR7+CD45RA+ naive T cells. The chain couples TRBV7-8 to TRBJ1-5; 7 bases in the junction line up with TRBD1. The receptor's source is a human donor in good health. Some libraries in this study had Jurkat cell RNA spiked in. The CDR3 has the sequence CASSFRQGVDINSNQPQHF. The DNA sequence follows: TGTGCCAGCAGCTTTAGGCAGGGGGTGGACATTAATAGCAATCAGCCCCAGCATTTT. Supplemented by the reference TRBV7-8 and TRBJ1-5 proteins around the CDR3, the complete variable domain is GAGVSQSPRYKVAKRGQDVALRCDPISGHVSLFWYQQALGQGPEFLTYFQNEAQLDKSGLPSDRFFAERPEGSVSTLKIQRTQQEDSAVYLCASSFRQGVDINSNQPQHFGDGTRLSIL.